The rows below give T cell receptor beta chains drawn from one sample of a study of blood T cell repertoires in COVID-19. The repertoire was sequenced with immunoSEQ multiplex PCR; TCRdb's copy has only in-frame clones and lacks some. The table records over 250,000 clones, 85% of them present only once. The specimen sequenced was peripheral blood. The receptor set was obtained from a human donor in a cohort sampled during active COVID-19. CDR3s include the opening cysteine and the closing phenylalanine or tryptophan. Each record gives: clone size, V gene, D gene, J gene, CDR3 length, CDR3 protein, CDR3 DNA. A D gene is named only where the DNA matches it firmly. The size entry is marked missing in some rows and otherwise reads once, few, many or a size class.

size: .; V: TRBV7-9; D: .; J: TRBJ1-2; length: 13; CDR3: CASSHSTGSSYTF; DNA: TGTGCCAGCAGCCATAGTACCGGGAGCAGCTACACCTTC
size: .; V: TRBV2; D: TRBD1; J: TRBJ1-1; length: 13; CDR3: CASKDRGDTEAFF; DNA: TGTGCCAGCAAGGACAGGGGAGACACTGAAGCTTTCTTT
size: .; V: TRBV27; D: TRBD2; J: TRBJ2-7; length: 13; CDR3: CASSSGRSREQYF; DNA: TGTGCCAGCTCGAGCGGGAGATCGAGAGAGCAGTACTTC
size: .; V: TRBV25-1; D: .; J: TRBJ2-1; length: 17; CDR3: CASSPPFGDNSYNEQFF; DNA: TGTGCCAGCAGTCCCCCCTTCGGGGATAACTCCTACAATGAGCAGTTCTTC
size: .; V: TRBV6-1; D: .; J: TRBJ1-5; length: 14; CDR3: CASSEGYGNQPQHF; DNA: TGTGCCAGCAGTGAAGGGTACGGGAATCAGCCCCAGCATTTT
size: .; V: TRBV5-6; D: TRBD2; J: TRBJ2-5; length: 15; CDR3: CASSILASGQETQYF; DNA: TGTGCCAGCAGCATACTAGCGAGCGGGCAAGAGACCCAGTACTTC
size: .; V: TRBV6-5; D: .; J: TRBJ1-6; length: 15; CDR3: CASTLGRGNRSPLHF; DNA: TGTGCCAGCACCTTGGGGAGGGGAAACCGATCACCCCTCCACTTT
size: .; V: TRBV7-2; D: TRBD1; J: TRBJ1-5; length: 17; CDR3: CASSLGGGGSNNQPQHF; DNA: TGTGCCAGCAGCCTAGGGGGCGGGGGGAGTAACAATCAGCCCCAGCATTTT
size: .; V: TRBV2; D: TRBD2; J: TRBJ2-1; length: 16; CDR3: CASSAAGTSGYSEQFF; DNA: TGTGCCAGCAGTGCAGCCGGGACTAGCGGGTACAGTGAGCAGTTCTTC
size: .; V: TRBV6-5; D: .; J: TRBJ1-1; length: 13; CDR3: CASSYAGSAEAFF; DNA: TGTGCCAGCAGTTACGCGGGGAGCGCTGAAGCTTTCTTT
size: .; V: TRBV7-7; D: .; J: TRBJ2-6; length: 15; CDR3: CASSSSNSGANVLTF; DNA: TGTGCTAGCAGCTCCTCTAACTCTGGGGCCAACGTCCTGACTTTC
size: once; V: TRBV4-1; D: .; J: TRBJ2-6; length: 14; CDR3: CASSQAAGANVLTF; DNA: TGCGCCAGCAGCCAAGCAGCTGGGGCCAACGTCCTGACTTTC
size: .; V: TRBV9; D: .; J: TRBJ1-1; length: 14; CDR3: CASSPDRVNTEAFF; DNA: TGTGCCAGCAGCCCGGACAGAGTGAACACTGAAGCTTTCTTT
size: .; V: TRBV5-1; D: TRBD1; J: TRBJ2-3; length: 14; CDR3: CASSPGQLTDTQYF; DNA: TGCGCCAGCAGCCCGGGACAGCTCACAGATACGCAGTATTTT
size: .; V: TRBV10-3; D: .; J: TRBJ2-3; length: 12; CDR3: CAISESQVEQYF; DNA: TGTGCCATCAGTGAGTCACAAGTCGAGCAGTATTTT
size: .; V: TRBV18; D: TRBD1; J: TRBJ1-2; length: 15; CDR3: CASSPTTGQLYGYTF; DNA: TGTGCCAGCTCACCAACCACGGGACAGCTTTATGGCTACACCTTC
size: few; V: TRBV15; D: TRBD2; J: TRBJ2-1; length: 16; CDR3: CATSREALAGYNEQFF; DNA: TGTGCCACCAGCAGAGAGGCACTAGCGGGTTACAATGAGCAGTTCTTC
size: .; V: TRBV27; D: TRBD1; J: TRBJ1-1; length: 15; CDR3: CASSYQGAIQTEAFF; DNA: TGTGCCAGCAGTTATCAGGGGGCAATTCAGACTGAAGCTTTCTTT
size: .; V: TRBV12-3/TRBV12-4; D: .; J: TRBJ1-1; length: 13; CDR3: CASSLGQNTEAFF; DNA: TGTGCCAGCAGTTTAGGACAGAACACTGAAGCTTTCTTT
size: once; V: TRBV28; D: .; J: TRBJ1-5; length: 14; CDR3: CASINGQNNQPQHF; DNA: TGTGCCAGCATCAACGGACAGAACAATCAGCCCCAGCATTTT